The 8 T cell receptor beta chains below were found in one sample sequenced in a study of identical twins. TCRdb redid the calling of the 5' RACE reads with MiXCR, one entry per CDR3 protein. The sample contains 350,000 to 500,000 distinct CDR3 sequences, 18% of which appear only once. The specimen was naive T cells sorted from blood. Receptor source: a man aged 45-65 years in good health.

This clonotype was picked up many times. V and J are TRBV9 and TRBJ2-1; 7 nucleotides line up with TRBD2. From germline, CDR1 is SGDLS and CDR2 YYNGEE. V lost 2 bases, J lost 0 bases, and 2 bases stayed unmatched. This CDR3 is 15 amino acids long. The CDR3, as DNA: TGTGCCAGCAGCGTTTCGGGGGGCTCCTACAATGAGCAGTTCTTC. Translated, it gives CASSVSGGSYNEQFF.

This clonotype came up a few times. J is TRBJ1-2 and V is TRBV5-5; tentatively, D is TRBD1 (5 bases). The V end was cut by 1 base, the J end by 0 bases, with 16 bases between. This CDR3 has 17 amino acids. Per germline, CDR1 SGHKS and CDR2 YYEKEE (reference sequence). The CDR3, as DNA: TGTGCCAGCAGCTTGATCGGGACGGCGGGTACTAACTATGGCTACACCTTC. The encoded protein is CASSLIGTAGTNYGYTF.

The chain links TRBV2 to TRBJ2-7, with D maybe TRBD1 (7 bases). The ends were cut back, 2 bases at V and 4 bases at J, with 15 bases in the middle. This CDR3 spans 15 amino acids. From germline, CDR1 is SNHLY and CDR2 FYNNEI. CDR3 in DNA: TGTGCCAGCAGTGAATTCGGGCAGGGGGGATACGAGCAGTACTTC. This codes for CASSEFGQGGYEQYF.

This clonotype was seen only a few times. V gene TRBV29-1 combines with J gene TRBJ2-5; 9 positions match TRBD1. With V trimmed by 3 bases and J by 0 bases, 5 bases remained unmatched. The CDR3 has 15 residues. CDR1 and CDR2 from the germline V gene are SQVTM and ANQGSEA. The CDR3 here is CSVELQGAYQETQYF. The CDR3 nucleotides are TGCAGCGTTGAGTTACAGGGGGCGTACCAAGAGACCCAGTACTTC.

The sample holds a few counts of this clonotype. The rearrangement links TRBV12-3 or TRBV12-4 to TRBJ1-1; D is undetermined. Trimming took off 3 bases at V and 1 base at J, with 6 bases between the two ends. The CDR3 is made up of 13 amino acids. CDR3 DNA: TGTGCCAGCAGTTTCGGGCCGAACACTGAAGCTTTCTTT. It is translated as CASSFGPNTEAFF.

This chain connects TRBV18 to TRBJ2-7, with D tentatively TRBD1 or TRBD2 (5 bases each). This CDR3 region has 14 residues. CDR1 and CDR2 (germline): KGHSH, LQKENI. The V and J ends lost 3 bases and 3 bases respectively, with 12 bases between them. CDR3 sequence (DNA): TGTGCCAGCTCACCCTTTGAGGGGATCTACGAGCAGTACTTC. Its translation: CASSPFEGIYEQYF.

The chain links TRBV6-1 to TRBJ2-5; 7 bases map to TRBD2. After removal of 2 bases from V and 5 bases from J, the junction contained 14 bases not matched to a gene. The CDR3 spans 17 residues. CDR1 and CDR2 (germline): MNHNS, SASEGT. CDR3 nucleotides: TGTGCCAGCAGTGAAACGGGGGTTACGCGGGAGTTTGAGACCCAGTACTTC. Amino acids: CASSETGVTREFETQYF.

This clonotype was counted at least ten times. The chain has TRBV28 and TRBJ2-3; 10 bases line up with TRBD2. Trimming removed 5 bases from V and 2 bases from J; junction bases left unmatched: 19. The CDR3 spans 20 residues. Germline V gene sequence: CDR1 MDHEN, CDR2 SYDVKM. CDR3 region: CASSPTPGLAARGTTDTQYF. In DNA form, the CDR3 reads TGTGCCAGCAGTCCTACCCCTGGACTAGCGGCCAGAGGGACCACAGATACGCAGTATTTT.